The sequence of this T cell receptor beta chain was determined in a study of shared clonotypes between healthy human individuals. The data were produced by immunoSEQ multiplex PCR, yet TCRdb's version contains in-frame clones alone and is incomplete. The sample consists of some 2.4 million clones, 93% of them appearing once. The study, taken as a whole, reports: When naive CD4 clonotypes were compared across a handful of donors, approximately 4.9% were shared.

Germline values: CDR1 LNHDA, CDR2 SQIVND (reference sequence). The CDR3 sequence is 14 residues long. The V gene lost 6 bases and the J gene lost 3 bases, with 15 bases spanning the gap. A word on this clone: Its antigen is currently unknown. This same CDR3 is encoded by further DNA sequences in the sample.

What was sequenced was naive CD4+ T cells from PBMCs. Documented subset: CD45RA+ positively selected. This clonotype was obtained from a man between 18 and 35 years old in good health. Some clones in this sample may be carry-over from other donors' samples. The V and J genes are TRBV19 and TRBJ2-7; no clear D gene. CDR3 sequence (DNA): TGTGCCAGTAGGCCCTCAGGCAGCAGCTACGAGCAGTACTTC. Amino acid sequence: CASRPSGSSYEQYF.